This T cell receptor (beta chain) was observed in a study of cytomegalovirus exposure and HLA in healthy donors. Regarding this clone: Antigen unknown. One end of the junction varies from germline; a read error may be responsible.

Study conclusions and caveats: Most TCR beta V segments were productive about 90% or about 30% of the time in an earlier analysis. A later analysis showed that HLA-associated TCR beta chains had undergone more clonal expansion than equally common others. For TCR beta chains, V- and J-gene trimming was later linked to a missense DCLRE1C variant. Accounts indicate the classifier identified cytomegalovirus status with strong specificity and sensitivity.

Both 60 Vbeta primers and 13 Jbeta primers went into the PCR. Using immunoSEQ multiplex PCR, the repertoire was profiled, and TCRdb retains in-frame clones only, with some absent. Here the sample spans 86,000 or so clones, about four fifths being singletons. Looked up from germline, CDR1 is LNHNV and CDR2 is YYDKDF (reference sequence). This CDR3 has 13 amino acids. This clonotype originated in a woman in her forties in good health and CMV-seropositive. The sample consisted of PBMCs. V is TRBV15 and J is TRBJ1-1; D is undetermined. CDR3: CATSKRRNSEAFF. The CDR3 nucleotides are TGTGCCACCAGCAAAAGGAGGAACTCTGAAGCTTTCTTT.